This T cell receptor (beta chain) was sequenced for a study of a mutant IDH1 vaccine in newly diagnosed glioma. Study at large: Treated patients had a mean age of around 39 years and a sex split that was roughly 60% male and about 40% female.

Documented time point: week 47, end of study. The investigators gave 300 ug of mutant IDH1 20-mer peptide in each vaccine dose, together with topical imiquimod. In regard to this clone: What it recognizes is unknown.

Losses at the gene ends were 0 bases for V and 4 bases for J; bases not matched to a gene: 1. The CDR3 has 14 amino acids. Germline CDR1 and CDR2: SGHTA and FQGTGA. Points from the study as a whole: Seemingly, top peripheral T cell clonotype changes bore no relation to pseudoprogression.

The repertoire was sequenced with immunoSEQ multiplex PCR; TCRdb's copy has only in-frame clones and lacks some. Found here are 40,000 to 45,000 clones, approximately 79% of them singletons; the top ten hold approximately 18%. J is TRBJ2-3 and V is TRBV7-3; 7 bases align to TRBD2. The sample was PBMCs, taken from a glioma patient whose treatment included an IDH1 peptide vaccine. The sequence derives from a man between 18 and 29 years old with glioma. Some clones in this sample may be carry-over from other donors' samples. CDR3 protein: CASSLTGGADTQYF. In DNA form, the CDR3 reads TGTGCCAGCAGCTTAACGGGGGGGGCAGATACGCAGTATTTT. The full variable domain, with the rest looked up from reference TRBV7-3 and TRBJ2-3, is GAGVSQTPSNKVTEKGKYVELRCDPISGHTALYWYRQSLGQGPEFLIYFQGTGAADDSGLPNDRFFAVRPEGSVSTLKIQRTERGDSAVYLCASSLTGGADTQYFGPGTRLTVL.